The 18 T cell receptor beta chains below were found in one sample sequenced in a study of PD-L1 blockade in urothelial cancer. Sample time point: pretreatment peripheral blood. The repertoire was sequenced with immunoSEQ multiplex PCR; TCRdb's copy has only in-frame clones and lacks some. The sample comprises 100,000 to 150,000 clones, approximately 88% of which are singletons, and about 2.9% rests with the top ten. Sequencing used PBMCs, obtained around atezolizumab (anti-PD-L1) treatment. The receptors shown here come from a man aged 45 to 65 with urothelial cancer.

The gene calls are TRBV19 and TRBJ2-2; TRBD1 is a possible D gene (6 bases). V shed 7 bases and J shed 4 bases, with 10 bases lying between them. This CDR3 has 13 amino acids. Germline loops: CDR1 LNHDA, CDR2 SQIVND (reference sequence). CDR3 region: CASTPRGTGELFF. CDR3 in DNA: TGTGCCAGTACGCCCAGGGGCACCGGGGAGCTGTTTTTT.

This clone was picked up a small number of times. Here the CDR3 reads CASSTLAGGKTQYF. The CDR3 nucleotides are TGTGCCAGCAGCACCTTAGCGGGAGGAAAGACCCAGTACTTC. V and J are TRBV7-6 and TRBJ2-5, with 10 bases identical to TRBD2. The CDR3 sequence is 14 residues long. Germline loops: CDR1 SGHVS, CDR2 FNYEAQ. Trimming cost V 5 bases and J 6 bases; bases outside gene matches: 6.

V gene TRBV5-4 combines with J gene TRBJ2-6; possibly TRBD1 for D (6 bases). The CDR3 is 16 residues long. The germline V gene has CDR1 SGHNT and CDR2 YYREEE (reference sequence). V lost 4 bases, J lost 0 bases, and 11 bases lay in between. The CDR3 DNA is TGTGCCAGCAGCCCCGGGACACACTCTGGGGCCAACGTCCTGACTTTC. The encoded protein is CASSPGTHSGANVLTF.

This clone was observed a few times. The rearrangement links TRBV18 to TRBJ1-5; TRBD1 matches 9 bases. V lost 6 bases to trimming and J lost 5 bases; unmatched junction nucleotides: 8. There are 15 residues in the CDR3. Germline V gives CDR1 KGHSH, CDR2 LQKENI. CDR3 loop: CASSPGTGNDQPQHF. In DNA form, the CDR3 reads TGTGCCAGCTCGCCCGGGACAGGGAATGATCAGCCCCAGCATTTT.

The V gene is TRBV28, the J gene TRBJ1-2; D is possibly TRBD1 (6 bases). Germline V CDR1 and CDR2: MDHEN, SYDVKM. V lost 2 bases and J 8 bases, leaving 15 bases between the germline ends. This CDR3 has 14 residues. The CDR3 DNA follows: TGTGCCAGCAGTTTAAGACAGGCAATCAGCGGCTACACCTTC. This encodes CASSLRQAISGYTF.

The chain has TRBV4-2 and TRBJ1-5; 10 nucleotides match TRBD1. V was pared by 3 bases and J by 7 bases, with 3 bases of the junction left unmatched. Germline V lookup: CDR1 LGHNA, CDR2 YNFKEQ. This CDR3 is built from 14 residues. The CDR3 bases are TGTGCCAGCAGCCATGGGACAGGGGACCAGCCCCAGCATTTT. Protein sequence: CASSHGTGDQPQHF.

This clone was seen a few times. This chain links TRBV9 with TRBJ1-1; 8 bases are a match to TRBD1. There are 13 residues in the CDR3. V shed 2 bases and J 3 bases; nucleotides not matched to a gene: 0. Germline values: CDR1 SGDLS, CDR2 YYNGEE. The CDR3 is CASSVDRDTEAFF. The CDR3 bases are TGTGCCAGCAGCGTGGACAGGGACACTGAAGCTTTCTTT.

A few counts support this clone. The chain uses TRBV25-1 and TRBJ1-3; D unclear. Germline loops: CDR1 MGHDK, CDR2 SYGVNS. Trimming took 4 bases from V and 1 from J, leaving 11 bases between them. The CDR3 spans 15 residues. This CDR3 reads CASSAQRGSGNTIYF. CDR3 coding DNA: TGTGCCAGCAGTGCCCAACGGGGATCTGGAAACACCATATATTTT.

V gene TRBV25-1 combines with J gene TRBJ1-4, with 7 bases that match TRBD1. Trimming cost V 4 bases and J 3 bases; bases outside gene matches: 2. The CDR3 is made up of 14 amino acids. CDR1 is MGHDK, CDR2 SYGVNS, per germline. CDR3 coding DNA: TGTGCCAGCAGTGCGACAGGGCCTAATGAAAAACTGTTTTTT. The encoded protein is CASSATGPNEKLFF.

The chain recombines TRBV5-1 with TRBJ2-5; tentative D call: TRBD1 (5 bases). The CDR3 is made up of 14 amino acids. V lost 0 bases and J 0 bases, leaving 6 bases between the germline ends. Germline V gene lookup returns CDR1 SGHRS and CDR2 YFSETQ. CDR3 residues: CASSLGQYQETQYF. The CDR3 DNA is TGCGCCAGCAGCTTGGGACAGTACCAAGAGACCCAGTACTTC.

The chain has TRBV19 and TRBJ1-1; TRBD1 might be the D (5 bases). Germline CDR1 reads LNHDA; CDR2 reads SQIVND (reference sequence). The CDR3 consists of 14 residues. Trimming left V 3 bases short and J 4 bases short, with 12 bases between. The CDR3 nucleotides are TGTGCCAGTAGTATCCAGGGATCGAGCACTGAAGCTTTCTTT. Translated, it gives CASSIQGSSTEAFF.

V and J are TRBV7-3 and TRBJ2-7; 7 nucleotides agree with TRBD2. V gave up 3 bases and J gave up 3 bases; unmatched junction bases: 20. The germline gives CDR1 SGHTA, CDR2 FQGTGA. This CDR3 has 19 residues. Here the CDR3 DNA reads TGTGCCAGCAGCTTGATGCCTCGACGCAAAGTGAGCGGGAACTACGAGCAGTACTTC. Encoded protein: CASSLMPRRKVSGNYEQYF. Full variable domain (outside the CDR3, taken from reference TRBV7-3 and TRBJ2-7): GAGVSQTPSNKVTEKGKYVELRCDPISGHTALYWYRQSLGQGPEFLIYFQGTGAADDSGLPNDRFFAVRPEGSVSTLKIQRTERGDSAVYLCASSLMPRRKVSGNYEQYFGPGTRLTVT.

The chain recombines TRBV9 with TRBJ1-4, with TRBD1 identical over 7 bases. The CDR3 has 15 residues. V lost 0 bases and J lost 4; bases outside the gene matches: 3. The germline CDR1 and CDR2 sequences are SGDLS and YYNGEE. The CDR3 spells CASSVGQGGNEKLFF. CDR3 nucleotides: TGTGCCAGCAGCGTAGGGCAGGGGGGTAATGAAAAACTGTTTTTT.

V is TRBV6-6 and J is TRBJ1-2; 7 bases are a match to TRBD1. The V segment lost 5 bases and the J segment 2 bases; nucleotides outside the gene matches: 8. The CDR3 is 15 residues long. Per germline, CDR1 MNHNY and CDR2 SVGAGI (reference sequence). In nucleotides, the CDR3 is TGTGCCAGCAGTCTAGAGGACAGGAAGAACTATGGCTACACCTTC. Translation gives CASSLEDRKNYGYTF.

This CDR3 reads CASSSTGTGASVTF. The CDR3 DNA reads as TGTGCCAGCAGCTCAACCGGGACAGGGGCCTCAGTCACCTTC. This chain links TRBV5-4 with TRBJ1-2; 10 bases map to TRBD1. V trimming: 3 bases; J trimming: 13 bases; junction bases outside the gene matches: 12. The germline V gene has CDR1 SGHNT and CDR2 YYREEE (reference sequence). The length of the CDR3 is 14 residues.

This clone has only a few counts. The chain has TRBV28 and TRBJ1-2; D is uncertain. This CDR3 has 12 amino acids. Trimming cost V 4 bases and J 12 bases, with 15 bases left between them. Germline CDR1 and CDR2: MDHEN and SYDVKM. CDR3 bases: TGTGCCAGCAGTTACCCCGATCCTAACCACACCTTC. Protein product: CASSYPDPNHTF.

The chain uses TRBV11-2 and TRBJ2-2; TRBD2 matches 13 bases. Trimming took 4 bases from V and 6 from J; bases not matched to a gene: 8. The CDR3 is 17 residues long. Germline V gene data show CDR1 as SGHAT and CDR2 as FQNNGV. The DNA of the CDR3 is TGTGCCAGCAGCTCCGAGAAGACTAGCGGGAGGTCCGGGGAGCTGTTTTTT. Translation gives CASSSEKTSGRSGELFF.

The V gene is TRBV6-5, the J gene TRBJ2-5; 7 bases map to TRBD1. The germline CDR1 and CDR2 sequences are MNHEY and SVGAGI. The CDR3 extends over 14 amino acids. With 6 bases clipped from V and 0 bases from J, the junction kept 4 bases outside the gene matches. The CDR3 loop is CASSSQGHQETQYF. The CDR3 region has the DNA TGTGCCAGCAGCTCACAGGGGCACCAAGAGACCCAGTACTTC.